This TCR beta chain was documented in a study of T cells in Graves' hyperthyroidism and ophthalmopathy. Study-level findings and limits: Before onset, ophthalmopathy was predicted by the model a median 6.5 months earlier.

Comment on this clonotype: Its target is unknown. Possible read error: a much larger clone is one base away.

A NOSPECS grade of at least 4, a Clinical Activity Score of at least 3 and duration under 3 months were recorded in ophthalmopathy patients. RNA transcripts were the template for amplifying TCR beta CDR3 regions. Researchers ran a first-round RT-PCR on the TCR CDR3 using the HTBI primer set. In TCRdb, the multiplex PCR reads were re-called with MiXCR into one record per CDR3 protein. The table has about 400,000 distinct CDR3 sequences, more than 13% seen once. The V gene end was trimmed by 6 bases and the J gene end by 4 bases; junction bases not matched to a gene: 8. The CDR3 is 14 residues long. Sequenced input: blood. This TCR was recovered from a man aged 50 to 59 with Graves' ophthalmopathy. The V gene is TRBV12-3 or TRBV12-4, the J gene TRBJ1-1; 7 bases align to TRBD1. The CDR3 loop reads CASRGQPGTTEAFF. CDR3 coding DNA: TGTGCCAGCAGGGGACAGCCTGGGACCACTGAAGCTTTCTTT.